This T cell receptor (beta chain) was found in a study of cytomegalovirus exposure and HLA in healthy donors. Details on this clone: Its antigen is unidentified.

Primers included in the PCR were 60 Vbeta and 13 Jbeta primers. Using immunoSEQ multiplex PCR, the repertoire was profiled, and TCRdb retains in-frame clones only, with some absent. The data contain tens of thousands of clones, 60% to 80% of them singletons. CDR3 length: 14 amino acids. Germline values: CDR1 SGHDT, CDR2 YYEEEE. J was trimmed by 4 bases and V by 5 bases; bases with no gene match: 3. Study findings and constraints: Later work found that TCR association rates differed between HLA loci; DRB1 had the most and HLA-C the fewest. Researchers counted approximately 160 TCR beta chains as cytomegalovirus-associated. Over 15,000 TCR beta sequences were associated with HLA alleles at 0.05 false discovery rate in a later analysis.

Material for sequencing was PBMCs. The sequence came from a man aged 60 to 69 in good health and CMV-seropositive. The chain joins TRBV5-6 to TRBJ1-6; the match to TRBD1 covers 7 bases. Here the CDR3 DNA reads TGTGCCAGCAGTGGGACAGCTTATAATTCACCCCTCCACTTT. Its translation is CASSGTAYNSPLHF. The full variable domain, rest sourced from reference TRBV5-6 and TRBJ1-6, is DAGVTQSPTHLIKTRGQQVTLRCSPKSGHDTVSWYQQALGQGPQFIFQYYEEEERQRGNFPDRFSGHQFPNYSSELNVNALLLGDSALYLCASSGTAYNSPLHFGNGTRLTVT.